Listed here is a single T cell receptor beta chain. Sequencing was performed with immunoSEQ multiplex PCR; in TCRdb, only in-frame clones are kept and a portion is missing. Among 90,000 to 100,000 clones listed, 79% were seen once. This sample was included in a study of control samples from healthy donors and cancer patients. The CDR3 loop spans 17 amino acids. J was trimmed by 3 bases and V by 1 base; bases with no gene match: 8. CDR1 MNHEY and CDR2 SVGEGT come from the germline V gene. The clonotype comes from a woman in her thirties in good health. The sequenced sample was blood. This chain links TRBV6-2 or TRBV6-3 with TRBJ1-1; the match to TRBD1 covers 10 bases. The CDR3 is CASSYLPGTGVDTEAFF. CDR3 nucleotide sequence: TGTGCCAGCAGTTACTTGCCCGGGACAGGGGTTGACACTGAAGCTTTCTTT.